By share of the sample, the clone carrying this T cell receptor (beta chain) is medium-sized. Its antigen is unidentified. The sample originates from a study of metastatic and nonmetastatic thyroid tumors. Study at large: From malignant and benign thyroid patients, repertoires in blood and in tumor or nodule tissue were compared.

No treatment had been given to any patient before thyroid surgery. Whole-study results and caveats: The reported finding was significantly higher TCR beta diversity in malignant thyroid tumors relative to benign nodules, in blood and tumor.

V was trimmed by 2 bases and J by 8 bases, leaving 6 bases between them. The CDR3 has 11 amino acids. CDR1 and CDR2 (germline): GTSNPN, SVGIG (reference sequence). Authors' methods: Using the CDR3 differences seen across clinicopathological groups, the authors built a distant-metastasis classifier for papillary thyroid cancer, which was meant to discriminate distant-metastatic patients. TCRdb redid the clone calls on the PCR reads using MiXCR. TCRdb assigned the V and J calls; the authors' analysis was not used. The sample shows about 14,000 clones, around a third of them seen only once. The V gene is TRBV30, the J gene TRBJ2-2; possibly TRBD2 for D (5 bases). The sequencing input was tumor tissue. This TCR was recovered from a female donor with papillary thyroid cancer or a benign thyroid nodule (not recorded which). Some clones in this sample may be carry-over from other donors' samples. CDR3 sequence (DNA): TGTGCCTGGAGTTGGGAGGGGGAGCTGTTTTTT. It is translated as CAWSWEGELFF.